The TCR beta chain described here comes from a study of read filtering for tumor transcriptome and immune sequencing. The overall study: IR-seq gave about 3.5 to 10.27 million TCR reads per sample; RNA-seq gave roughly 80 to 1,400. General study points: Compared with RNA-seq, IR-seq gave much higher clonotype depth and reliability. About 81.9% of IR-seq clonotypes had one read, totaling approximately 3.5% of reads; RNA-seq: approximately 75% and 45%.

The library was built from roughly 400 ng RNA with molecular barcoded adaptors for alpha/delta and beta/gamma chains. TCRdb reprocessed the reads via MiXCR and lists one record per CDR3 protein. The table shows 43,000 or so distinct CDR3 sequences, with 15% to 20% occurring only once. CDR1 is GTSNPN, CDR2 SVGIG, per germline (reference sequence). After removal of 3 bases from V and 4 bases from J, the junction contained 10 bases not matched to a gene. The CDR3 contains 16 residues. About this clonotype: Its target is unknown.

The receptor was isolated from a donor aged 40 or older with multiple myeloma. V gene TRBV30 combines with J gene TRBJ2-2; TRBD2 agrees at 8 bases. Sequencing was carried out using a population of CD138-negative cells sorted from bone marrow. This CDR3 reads CAWSAGGAGVTGELFF. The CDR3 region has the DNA TGTGCCTGGAGCGCGGGGGGCGCGGGGGTCACCGGGGAGCTGTTTTTT. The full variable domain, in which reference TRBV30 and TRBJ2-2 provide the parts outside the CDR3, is SQTIHQWPATLVQPVGSPLSLECTVEGTSNPNLYWYRQAAGRGLQLLFYSVGIGQISSEVPQNLSASRPQDRQFILSSKKLLLSDSGFYLCAWSAGGAGVTGELFFGEGSRLTVL.